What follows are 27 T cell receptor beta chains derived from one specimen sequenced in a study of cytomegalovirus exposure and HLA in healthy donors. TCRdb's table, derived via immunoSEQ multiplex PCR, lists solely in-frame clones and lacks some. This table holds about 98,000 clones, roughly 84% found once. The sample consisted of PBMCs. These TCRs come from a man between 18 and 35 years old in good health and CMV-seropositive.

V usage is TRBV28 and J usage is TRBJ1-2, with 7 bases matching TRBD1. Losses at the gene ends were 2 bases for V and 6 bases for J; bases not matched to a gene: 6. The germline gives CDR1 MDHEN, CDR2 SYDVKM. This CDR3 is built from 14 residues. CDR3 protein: CASSLGRQGNGYTF. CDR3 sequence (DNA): TGTGCCAGCAGTTTAGGCAGACAGGGAAATGGCTACACCTTC.

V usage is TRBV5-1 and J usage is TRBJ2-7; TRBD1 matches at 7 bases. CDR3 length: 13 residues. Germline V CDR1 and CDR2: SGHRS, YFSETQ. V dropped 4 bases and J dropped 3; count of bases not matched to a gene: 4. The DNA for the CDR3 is TGCGCCAGCAGCCTCGGGACAGTCTACGAGCAGTACTTC. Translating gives CASSLGTVYEQYF.

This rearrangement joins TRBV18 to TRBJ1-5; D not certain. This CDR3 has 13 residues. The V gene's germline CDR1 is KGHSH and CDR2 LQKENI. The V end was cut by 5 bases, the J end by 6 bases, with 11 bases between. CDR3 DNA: TGTGCCAGCTCAGCCGATCGGGGTCAGCCCCAGCATTTT. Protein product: CASSADRGQPQHF.

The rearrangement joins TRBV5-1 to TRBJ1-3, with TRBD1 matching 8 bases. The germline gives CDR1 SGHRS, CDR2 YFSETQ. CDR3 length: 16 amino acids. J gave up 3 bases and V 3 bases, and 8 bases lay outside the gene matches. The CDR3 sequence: CASSSRTGSFGNTIYF. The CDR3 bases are TGCGCCAGCAGCTCTCGGACAGGGAGCTTTGGAAACACCATATATTTT.

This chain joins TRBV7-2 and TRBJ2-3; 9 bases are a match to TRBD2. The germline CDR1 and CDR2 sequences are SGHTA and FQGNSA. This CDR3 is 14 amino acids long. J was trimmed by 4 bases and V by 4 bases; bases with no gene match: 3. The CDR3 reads CASSSLAGADTQYF. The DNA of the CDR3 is TGTGCCAGCAGCTCTTTAGCGGGAGCAGATACGCAGTATTTT. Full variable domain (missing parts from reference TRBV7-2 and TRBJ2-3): GAGVSQSPSNKVTEKGKDVELRCDPISGHTALYWYRQSLGQGLEFLIYFQGNSAPDKSGLPSDRFSAERTGGSVSTLTIQRTQQEDSAVYLCASSSLAGADTQYFGPGTRLTVL.

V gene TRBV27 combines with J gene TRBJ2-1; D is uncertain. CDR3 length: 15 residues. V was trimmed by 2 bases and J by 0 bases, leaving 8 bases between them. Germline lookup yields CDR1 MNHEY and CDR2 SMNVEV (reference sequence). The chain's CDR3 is CASSLGLSSYNEQFF. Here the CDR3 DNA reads TGTGCCAGCAGTTTAGGGCTGAGCTCCTACAATGAGCAGTTCTTC.

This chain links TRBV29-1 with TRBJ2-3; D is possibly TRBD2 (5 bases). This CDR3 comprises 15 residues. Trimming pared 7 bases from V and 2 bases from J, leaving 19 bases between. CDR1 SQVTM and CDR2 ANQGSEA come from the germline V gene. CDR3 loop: CSAGLTEDYTDTQYF. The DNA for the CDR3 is TGCAGCGCCGGACTTACTGAAGACTACACAGATACGCAGTATTTT.

Here the CDR3 reads CASTPGQYYGYTF. DNA for the CDR3: TGTGCCAGCACCCCGGGACAGTACTATGGCTACACCTTC. The chain couples TRBV6-6 to TRBJ1-2; TRBD1 matches 7 bases. The V gene's germline CDR1 is MNHNY and CDR2 SVGAGI (reference sequence). CDR3 length equals 13 residues. Losses at the gene ends were 7 bases for V and 3 bases for J; bases not matched to a gene: 5.

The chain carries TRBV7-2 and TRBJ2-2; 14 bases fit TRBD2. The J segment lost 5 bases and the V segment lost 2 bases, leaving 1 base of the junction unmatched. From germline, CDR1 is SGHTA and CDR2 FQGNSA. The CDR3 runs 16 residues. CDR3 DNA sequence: TGTGCCAGCAGCTTAAGACTAGCGGGAGGGACCGGGGAGCTGTTTTTT. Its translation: CASSLRLAGGTGELFF.

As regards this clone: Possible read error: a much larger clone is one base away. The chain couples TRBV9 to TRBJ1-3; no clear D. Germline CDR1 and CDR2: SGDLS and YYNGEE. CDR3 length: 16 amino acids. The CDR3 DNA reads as TGTACCAGCAGCGTAGGTGAAGCGCACTCTGGAAACACCATATATTTT. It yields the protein CTSSVGEAHSGNTIYF.

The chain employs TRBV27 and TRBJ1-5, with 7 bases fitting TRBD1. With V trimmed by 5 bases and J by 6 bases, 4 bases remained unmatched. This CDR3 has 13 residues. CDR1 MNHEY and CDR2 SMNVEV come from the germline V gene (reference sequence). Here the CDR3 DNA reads TGTGCCAGCAGTGACAGGGTTTTTCAGCCCCAGCATTTT. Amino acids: CASSDRVFQPQHF.

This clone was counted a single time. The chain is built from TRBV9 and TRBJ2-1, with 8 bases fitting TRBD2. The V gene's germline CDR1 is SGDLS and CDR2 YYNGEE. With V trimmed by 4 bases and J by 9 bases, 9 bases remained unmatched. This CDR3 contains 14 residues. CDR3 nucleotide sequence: TGTGCCAGCAGCTCGAGCGGGAGCTATCGTGAGCAGTTCTTC. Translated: CASSSSGSYREQFF.

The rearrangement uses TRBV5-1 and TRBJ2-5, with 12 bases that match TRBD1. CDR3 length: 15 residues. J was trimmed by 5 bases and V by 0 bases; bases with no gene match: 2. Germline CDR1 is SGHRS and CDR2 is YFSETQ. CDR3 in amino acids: CASSLGDRGHETQYF. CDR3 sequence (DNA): TGCGCCAGCAGCTTGGGGGACAGGGGGCACGAGACCCAGTACTTC.

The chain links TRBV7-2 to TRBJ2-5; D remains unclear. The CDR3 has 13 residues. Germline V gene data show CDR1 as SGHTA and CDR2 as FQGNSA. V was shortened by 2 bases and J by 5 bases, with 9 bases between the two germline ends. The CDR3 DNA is TGTGCCAGCAGCTTACCGAGCGTGGAGACCCAGTACTTC. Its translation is CASSLPSVETQYF.

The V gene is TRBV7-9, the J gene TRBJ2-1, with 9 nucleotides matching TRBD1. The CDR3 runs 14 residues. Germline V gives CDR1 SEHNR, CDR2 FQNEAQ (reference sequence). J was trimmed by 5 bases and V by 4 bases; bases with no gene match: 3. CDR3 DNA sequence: TGTGCCAGCAGCTGGGGACAGGGAAACAATGAGCAGTTCTTC. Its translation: CASSWGQGNNEQFF.

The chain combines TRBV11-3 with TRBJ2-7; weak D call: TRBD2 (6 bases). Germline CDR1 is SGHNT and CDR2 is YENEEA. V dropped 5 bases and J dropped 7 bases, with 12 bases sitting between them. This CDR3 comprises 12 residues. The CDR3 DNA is TGTGCCAGCAGCCCGACGGGGGTAGAGCAGTACTTC. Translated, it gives CASSPTGVEQYF.

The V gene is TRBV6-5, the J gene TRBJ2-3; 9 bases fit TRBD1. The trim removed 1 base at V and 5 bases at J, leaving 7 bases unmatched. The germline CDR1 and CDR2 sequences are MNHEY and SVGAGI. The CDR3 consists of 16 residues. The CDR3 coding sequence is TGTGCCAGCAGTTACTTCGGGGGACAGGGTCTAGATACGCAGTATTTT. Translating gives CASSYFGGQGLDTQYF.

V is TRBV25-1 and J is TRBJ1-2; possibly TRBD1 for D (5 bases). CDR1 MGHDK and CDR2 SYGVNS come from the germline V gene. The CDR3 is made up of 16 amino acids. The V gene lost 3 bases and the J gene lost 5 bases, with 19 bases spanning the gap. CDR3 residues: CASSDSRAGIWYGYTF. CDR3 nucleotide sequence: TGTGCCAGCAGTGATAGCAGGGCAGGTATTTGGTATGGCTACACCTTC.

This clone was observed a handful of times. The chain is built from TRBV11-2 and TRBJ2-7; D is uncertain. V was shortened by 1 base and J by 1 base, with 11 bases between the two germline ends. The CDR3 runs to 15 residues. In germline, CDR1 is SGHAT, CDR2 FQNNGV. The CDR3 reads CASSLVGDTSYEQYF. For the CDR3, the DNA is TGTGCCAGCAGCTTAGTTGGCGACACTTCCTACGAGCAGTACTTC.

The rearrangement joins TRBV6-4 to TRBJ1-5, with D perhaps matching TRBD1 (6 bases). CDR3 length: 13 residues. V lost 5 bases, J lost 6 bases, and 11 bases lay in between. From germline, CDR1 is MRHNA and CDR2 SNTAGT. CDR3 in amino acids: CASSQGFGQPQHF. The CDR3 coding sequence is TGTGCCAGCAGTCAGGGGTTTGGTCAGCCCCAGCATTTT.

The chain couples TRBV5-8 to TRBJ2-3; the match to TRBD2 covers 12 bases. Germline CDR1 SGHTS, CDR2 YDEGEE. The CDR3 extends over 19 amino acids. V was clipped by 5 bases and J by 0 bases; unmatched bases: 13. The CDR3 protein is CASSREGLAGGISTDTQYF. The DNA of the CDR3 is TGTGCCAGCAGTCGAGAGGGGCTAGCGGGAGGGATAAGCACAGATACGCAGTATTTT.

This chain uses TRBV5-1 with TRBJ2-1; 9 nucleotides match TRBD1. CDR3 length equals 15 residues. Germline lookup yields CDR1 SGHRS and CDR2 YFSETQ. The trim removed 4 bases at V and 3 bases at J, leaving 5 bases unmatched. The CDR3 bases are TGCGCCAGCAGCGCGGACAGGGGTAACTACAATGAGCAGTTCTTC. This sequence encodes CASSADRGNYNEQFF. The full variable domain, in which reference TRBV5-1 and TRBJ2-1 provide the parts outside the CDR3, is KAGVTQTPRYLIKTRGQQVTLSCSPISGHRSVSWYQQTPGQGLQFLFEYFSETQRNKGNFPGRFSGRQFSNSRSEMNVSTLELGDSALYLCASSADRGNYNEQFFGPGTRLTVL.

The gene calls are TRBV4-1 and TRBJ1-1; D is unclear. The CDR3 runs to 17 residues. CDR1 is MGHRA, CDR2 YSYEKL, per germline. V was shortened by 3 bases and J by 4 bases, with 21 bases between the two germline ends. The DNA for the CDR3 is TGCGCCAGCAGCCAGGGAGCTTTGCGACGGCGATCCACTGAAGCTTTCTTT. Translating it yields CASSQGALRRRSTEAFF.

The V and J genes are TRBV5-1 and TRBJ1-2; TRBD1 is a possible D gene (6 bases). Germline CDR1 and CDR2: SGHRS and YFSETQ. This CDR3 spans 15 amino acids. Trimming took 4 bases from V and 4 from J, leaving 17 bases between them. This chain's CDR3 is CASSPQGQGGYGYTF. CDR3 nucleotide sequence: TGCGCCAGCAGCCCTCAGGGGCAAGGGGGCTATGGCTACACCTTC. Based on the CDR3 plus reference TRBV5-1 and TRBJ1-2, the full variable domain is KAGVTQTPRYLIKTRGQQVTLSCSPISGHRSVSWYQQTPGQGLQFLFEYFSETQRNKGNFPGRFSGRQFSNSRSEMNVSTLELGDSALYLCASSPQGQGGYGYTFGSGTRLTVV.

CDR3 in amino acids: CASSDSRTRGYNEQFF. The DNA of the CDR3 is TGTGCCAGCAGCGATTCAAGGACAAGGGGCTACAATGAGCAGTTCTTC. V gene TRBV7-9 combines with J gene TRBJ2-1; possibly TRBD1 for D (5 bases). This CDR3 spans 16 amino acids. CDR1 and CDR2 from the germline V gene are SEHNR and FQNEAQ (reference sequence). Trimming stripped 5 bases from V and 3 bases from J, with 17 bases between.

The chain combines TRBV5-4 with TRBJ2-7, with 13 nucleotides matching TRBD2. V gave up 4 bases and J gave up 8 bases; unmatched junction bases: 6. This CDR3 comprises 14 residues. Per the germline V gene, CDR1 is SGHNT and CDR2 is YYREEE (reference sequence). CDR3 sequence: CASSPTSGRDQQYF. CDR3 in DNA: TGTGCCAGCAGCCCTACTAGCGGGAGGGATCAGCAGTACTTC. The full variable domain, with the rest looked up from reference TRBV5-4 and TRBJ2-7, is ETGVTQSPTHLIKTRGQQVTLRCSSQSGHNTVSWYQQALGQGPQFIFQYYREEENGRGNFPPRFSGLQFPNYSSELNVNALELDDSALYLCASSPTSGRDQQYFGPGTRLTVT.

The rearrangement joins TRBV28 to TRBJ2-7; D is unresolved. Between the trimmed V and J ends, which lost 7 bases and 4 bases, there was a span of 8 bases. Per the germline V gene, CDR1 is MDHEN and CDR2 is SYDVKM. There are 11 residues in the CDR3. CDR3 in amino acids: CASKIEYEQYF. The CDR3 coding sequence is TGTGCCAGCAAAATAGAGTACGAGCAGTACTTC.